These 30 T cell receptor beta chains came from one sample sequenced in a study of cytomegalovirus exposure and HLA in healthy donors. The protocol was immunoSEQ multiplex PCR, while the TCRdb copy is restricted to in-frame clones and leaves out a portion. The sample shows roughly 200,000 clones, around 86% of them seen only once. Input material: PBMCs. These receptors were taken from a man aged 25 to 45 in good health and CMV-seropositive.

The chain links TRBV25-1 to TRBJ2-3; TRBD2 matches at 10 bases. There are 16 residues in the CDR3. CDR1 and CDR2 from the germline V gene are MGHDK and SYGVNS. V lost 4 bases to trimming and J lost 2 bases; unmatched junction nucleotides: 6. Here the CDR3 DNA reads TGTGCCAGCAGTGCCCTAGCGGGAGAGACCACAGATACGCAGTATTTT. Translated: CASSALAGETTDTQYF.

This clone occurred once. This rearrangement joins TRBV30 to TRBJ1-1; 9 nucleotides align to TRBD1. CDR3 length: 12 amino acids. Losses at the gene ends were 2 bases for V and 8 bases for J; bases not matched to a gene: 3. Germline CDR1 is GTSNPN and CDR2 is SVGIG (reference sequence). DNA for the CDR3: TGTGCCTGGAGTCCTGGACAGGGGGAAGCTTTCTTT. Residues: CAWSPGQGEAFF.

The J gene is TRBJ1-2, the V gene TRBV5-1, with 9 positions matching TRBD1. The CDR3 has 13 amino acids. With V trimmed by 3 bases and J by 14 bases, 11 bases remained unmatched. Germline values: CDR1 SGHRS, CDR2 YFSETQ. CDR3 DNA sequence: TGCGCCAGCAGCTCCGAACCGGGACAGGGAGAAACCTTC. This translates into CASSSEPGQGETF.

About this clone: This sample includes further DNA sequences coding for the same CDR3. V usage is TRBV9 and J usage is TRBJ1-1; D remains ambiguous. The V end was cut by 0 bases, the J end by 4 bases, with 7 bases between. The CDR3 has 13 residues. The germline V gene encodes CDR1 SGDLS and CDR2 YYNGEE. This CDR3 is CASSVGGSTEAFF. The CDR3 DNA follows: TGTGCCAGCAGCGTAGGGGGATCCACTGAAGCTTTCTTT. The whole variable domain, remainder taken from reference TRBV9 and TRBJ1-1, is DSGVTQTPKHLITATGQRVTLRCSPRSGDLSVYWYQQSLDQGLQFLIQYYNGEERAKGNILERFSAQQFPDLHSELNLSSLELGDSALYFCASSVGGSTEAFFGQGTRLTVV.

The genes are TRBV7-3 and TRBJ2-7; 13 bases are shared with TRBD2. This CDR3 region has 14 residues. Trimming removed 5 bases from V and 6 bases from J; junction bases left unmatched: 4. Germline-derived CDR1 and CDR2 are SGHTA and FQGTGA. The CDR3 DNA reads TGTGCCAGCAGCCAAGGACTAGCGGGAGCCGAGCAGTACTTC. This gives the protein CASSQGLAGAEQYF.

The chain combines TRBV2 with TRBJ2-7; D assignment may be TRBD1 or TRBD2 (7 bases each). Trimming stripped 8 bases from V and 3 bases from J, with 17 bases between. The CDR3 contains 14 residues. Germline V gene sequence: CDR1 SNHLY, CDR2 FYNNEI. CDR3 nucleotides: TGTGCCAGCGGGAGGGACAGAACTTTCTACGAGCAGTACTTC. Translated, it gives CASGRDRTFYEQYF. The full variable domain, completed using reference TRBV2 and TRBJ2-7, is EPEVTQTPSHQVTQMGQEVILRCVPISNHLYFYWYRQILGQKVEFLVSFYNNEISEKSEIFDDQFSVERPDGSNFTLKIRSTKLEDSAMYFCASGRDRTFYEQYFGPGTRLTVT.

The chain joins TRBV9 to TRBJ2-2, with a weak D call TRBD2 (6 bases). The germline CDR1 and CDR2 sequences are SGDLS and YYNGEE. Trimming pared 4 bases from V and 7 bases from J, leaving 14 bases between. The CDR3 is 14 amino acids. The CDR3 DNA reads as TGTGCCAGCAGCCTGCAGCGGGCGGGCGGGGAGCTGTTTTTT. It yields the protein CASSLQRAGGELFF.

The rearrangement uses TRBV7-2 and TRBJ2-7; D is possibly TRBD1 or TRBD2 (7 bases each). The CDR3 has 15 amino acids. V was pared by 1 base and J by 6 bases, with 16 bases between. In germline, CDR1 is SGHTA, CDR2 FQGNSA. The CDR3 DNA sequence: TGTGCCAGCAGCTTAGTGGGGCAGGGGGGGGCCGAGCAGTACTTC. Protein product: CASSLVGQGGAEQYF.

J is TRBJ1-1 and V is TRBV5-6; TRBD1 aligns across 7 bases. Trimming cost V 4 bases and J 3 bases; bases outside gene matches: 15. Germline V gene data show CDR1 as SGHDT and CDR2 as YYEEEE. This CDR3 contains 17 residues. CDR3 residues: CASSNLSPGGPDTEAFF. The CDR3 DNA is TGTGCCAGCAGCAACCTCTCCCCAGGGGGGCCAGACACTGAAGCTTTCTTT. Full variable domain (missing parts from reference TRBV5-6 and TRBJ1-1): DAGVTQSPTHLIKTRGQQVTLRCSPKSGHDTVSWYQQALGQGPQFIFQYYEEEERQRGNFPDRFSGHQFPNYSSELNVNALLLGDSALYLCASSNLSPGGPDTEAFFGQGTRLTVV.

In DNA, the CDR3 is TGTGCCAGTACCACCATAGGGGACTTCTTTGGCTACACCTTC. Its protein product is CASTTIGDFFGYTF. This sequence joins TRBV19 and TRBJ1-2, with a weak D call TRBD1 (5 bases). V shed 7 bases and J shed 7 bases, with 19 bases lying between them. The germline CDR1 and CDR2 sequences are LNHDA and SQIVND (reference sequence). The CDR3 spans 14 residues. The entire variable domain, with the rest obtained from reference TRBV19 and TRBJ1-2, is as follows: DGGITQSPKYLFRKEGQNVTLSCEQNLNHDAMYWYRQDPGQGLRLIYYSQIVNDFQKGDIAEGYSVSREKKESFPLTVTSAQKNPTAFYLCASTTIGDFFGYTFGSGTRLTVV.

A single count supports this clone. V is TRBV5-6 and J is TRBJ1-1; a possible D gene is TRBD1 (6 bases). The germline gives CDR1 SGHDT, CDR2 YYEEEE. This CDR3 region has 14 residues. V lost 4 bases and J 1 base, leaving 11 bases between the germline ends. CDR3 DNA: TGTGCCAGCAGCCCGGGACACGCGAACACTGAAGCTTTCTTT. Its translation: CASSPGHANTEAFF.

This chain connects TRBV21-1 to TRBJ2-3. TRBV21-1 is a pseudogene. This CDR3 has 13 amino acids. CDR3 protein: CASSKPVGDTQYF. CDR3 nucleotide sequence: TGTGCCAGCAGCAAACCGGTGGGAGATACGCAGTATTTT.

J is TRBJ2-7 and V is TRBV19; TRBD1 matches at 9 bases. CDR1 LNHDA and CDR2 SQIVND come from the germline V gene (reference sequence). The trim removed 6 bases at V and 2 bases at J, leaving 5 bases unmatched. The CDR3 sequence is 14 residues long. The CDR3: CASRPGTGPYEQYF. CDR3 in DNA: TGTGCCAGTAGGCCCGGGACAGGGCCCTACGAGCAGTACTTC.

The chain is built from TRBV6-1 and TRBJ1-1; no clear D gene. This CDR3 contains 9 residues. Germline V lookup: CDR1 MNHNS, CDR2 SASEGT. The V gene lost 2 bases and the J gene lost 12 bases, with 4 bases spanning the gap. CDR3 residues: CASSESPFF. The CDR3 DNA sequence: TGTGCCAGCAGTGAAAGCCCTTTCTTT.

This clone was seen only once. The chain carries TRBV6-6 and TRBJ2-2; 7 bases align to TRBD2. Unmatched junction bases numbered 1, after V lost 3 bases and J lost 0 bases. The length of the CDR3 is 15 residues. The germline V gene has CDR1 MNHNY and CDR2 SVGAGI (reference sequence). CDR3: CASSYRGANTGELFF. The CDR3 nucleotides read TGTGCCAGCAGTTATCGGGGGGCGAACACCGGGGAGCTGTTTTTT.

The genes are TRBV11-3 and TRBJ2-7; maybe TRBD1 (6 bases). Between the trimmed V and J ends, which lost 6 bases and 2 bases, there was a span of 14 bases. The V gene's germline CDR1 is SGHNT and CDR2 YENEEA. The CDR3 consists of 14 residues. This CDR3 is CASSTIQGPYEQYF. The CDR3 DNA sequence: TGTGCCAGCAGTACCATACAGGGACCCTACGAGCAGTACTTC.

The V call is TRBV27, the J call TRBJ2-7; D unresolved. V shed 5 bases and J shed 4 bases, with 12 bases lying between them. Germline CDR1 and CDR2: MNHEY and SMNVEV (reference sequence). There are 13 residues in the CDR3. The CDR3 is CASSPQVGYEQYF. The CDR3 nucleotides are TGTGCCAGCAGTCCCCAGGTGGGGTACGAGCAGTACTTC.

J is TRBJ1-1 and V is TRBV27, with no clear D. V lost 2 bases and J lost 5, with 9 bases in between. Germline V lookup: CDR1 MNHEY, CDR2 SMNVEV (reference sequence). The CDR3 is 13 amino acids. CDR3 bases: TGTGCCAGCAGTTTAAAAGGAGGTACTGAAGCTTTCTTT. This encodes CASSLKGGTEAFF.

The rearrangement links TRBV2 to TRBJ2-3; the D gene is possibly TRBD2 (6 bases). CDR3 length equals 18 residues. V dropped 2 bases and J dropped 3 bases, with 21 bases sitting between them. In germline, CDR1 is SNHLY, CDR2 FYNNEI. CDR3 sequence: CASSENYLGAGLTDTQYF. DNA for the CDR3: TGTGCCAGCAGTGAAAACTACCTCGGAGCGGGTCTTACAGATACGCAGTATTTT.

The V and J genes are TRBV5-1 and TRBJ1-4, with D possibly matching TRBD1 (5 bases). The V end lost 1 base, the J end lost 4 bases, and 8 bases lay between the germline ends. The germline CDR1 and CDR2 sequences are SGHRS and YFSETQ. CDR3 size: 14 residues. The CDR3 nucleotides are TGCGCCAGCAGCTTGTTCCAGGGTAATGAAAAACTGTTTTTT. This translates into CASSLFQGNEKLFF.

V gene TRBV15 combines with J gene TRBJ1-5, with 9 positions matching TRBD1. Germline V gene sequence: CDR1 LNHNV, CDR2 YYDKDF (reference sequence). This CDR3 has 18 amino acids. With V trimmed by 4 bases and J by 0 bases, 10 bases remained unmatched. The CDR3 DNA is TGTGCCACCAGCACGAGGGTGACAGGGGGTTATAGCAATCAGCCCCAGCATTTT. It encodes CATSTRVTGGYSNQPQHF.

Only one count was recorded for this clone. The J gene is TRBJ1-1, the V gene TRBV11-2, with no clear D. The CDR3 totals 11 residues. The germline CDR1 and CDR2 sequences are SGHAT and FQNNGV. V was clipped by 1 base and J by 10 bases, with 7 bases between them. Written as DNA, the CDR3 is TGTGCCAGCAGCTTAGGGGTAAGAGCTTTCTTT. Amino acids: CASSLGVRAFF. Full variable domain (rest looked up from reference TRBV11-2 and TRBJ1-1): EAGVAQSPRYKIIEKRQSVAFWCNPISGHATLYWYQQILGQGPKLLIQFQNNGVVDDSQLPKDRFSAERLKGVDSTLKIQPAKLEDSAVYLCASSLGVRAFFGQGTRLTVV.

The gene calls are TRBV7-9 and TRBJ2-3; perhaps D is TRBD1 or TRBD2 (6 bases each). Germline loops: CDR1 SEHNR, CDR2 FQNEAQ (reference sequence). Trimming took 3 bases from V and 2 from J, leaving 9 bases between them. There are 14 residues in the CDR3. The CDR3 nucleotides read TGTGCCAGCAGCTTGGGGGGCTACACAGATACGCAGTATTTT. This translates into CASSLGGYTDTQYF. The whole variable domain, remainder taken from reference TRBV7-9 and TRBJ2-3, is DTGVSQNPRHKITKRGQNVTFRCDPISEHNRLYWYRQTLGQGPEFLTYFQNEAQLEKSRLLSDRFSAERPKGSFSTLEIQRTEQGDSAMYLCASSLGGYTDTQYFGPGTRLTVL.

The J gene is TRBJ2-7, the V gene TRBV28, with 7 bases fitting TRBD2. CDR1 and CDR2 from the germline V gene are MDHEN and SYDVKM. This CDR3 region has 15 residues. Trimming cost V 1 base and J 3 bases; bases outside gene matches: 6. CDR3 in DNA: TGTGCCAGCAGTTTATCCCCAGGGAGGGTCTACGAGCAGTACTTC. Its translation is CASSLSPGRVYEQYF.

As concerns this clone: Mismatch with germline at one junction end may stem from a read error. This chain joins TRBV11-2 and TRBJ1-1; tentatively, D is TRBD1 (5 bases). The CDR3 has 14 residues. Germline values: CDR1 SGHAT, CDR2 FQNNGV. For the CDR3, the DNA is TGTGCCAGCAGCAGTTGGGGGGAGGGCACTCAAGCTTTCTTT. It is translated as CASSSWGEGTQAFF.

The gene calls are TRBV29-1 and TRBJ2-1; unclear D gene. The CDR3 is 14 residues long. The V end lost 1 base, the J end lost 6 bases, and 13 bases lay between the germline ends. Germline V gene lookup returns CDR1 SQVTM and CDR2 ANQGSEA. The chain's CDR3 is CSVEGVYPRNEQFF. CDR3 coding DNA: TGCAGCGTTGAAGGGGTATACCCCCGCAATGAGCAGTTCTTC.

J is TRBJ1-5 and V is TRBV2; a weak D match, TRBD1 (5 bases). V was clipped by 4 bases and J by 0 bases, with 10 bases between them. Germline lookup yields CDR1 SNHLY and CDR2 FYNNEI. This CDR3 region has 15 residues. CDR3: CASSVSTVSNQPQHF. CDR3 in DNA: TGTGCCAGCAGTGTTTCGACAGTTAGCAATCAGCCCCAGCATTTT.

The V and J genes are TRBV6-1 and TRBJ2-3, with 9 bases that match TRBD1. This CDR3 spans 14 amino acids. Germline V gene sequence: CDR1 MNHNS, CDR2 SASEGT. J lost 3 bases, V lost 6 bases, and 4 bases had no gene match. CDR3 amino acids: CASRLQGATDTQYF. CDR3 DNA: TGTGCCAGCAGATTACAGGGGGCGACAGATACGCAGTATTTT.

J is TRBJ1-3 and V is TRBV2; possible D gene TRBD1, 5 bases. Germline-derived CDR1 and CDR2 are SNHLY and FYNNEI. V lost 10 bases to trimming and J lost 6 bases, with 25 bases between them. The CDR3 runs to 16 residues. The CDR3 region is CAILGTGGTDQNTIYF. The CDR3 nucleotides are TGTGCCATACTAGGGACTGGGGGAACAGATCAAAACACCATATATTTT.

V and J are TRBV25-1 and TRBJ2-3; D call uncertain. This CDR3 is 13 amino acids long. CDR1 is MGHDK, CDR2 SYGVNS, per germline. The germline V and J ends were trimmed by 7 bases and 1 base, with 9 bases remaining between them. The CDR3 loop is CASTPFGTDTQYF. The CDR3 DNA reads as TGTGCCAGCACCCCCTTCGGCACAGATACGCAGTATTTT.